The TCR beta chain described here comes from a study of CD8+ T cells in alopecia areata. The CDR3 extends over 12 amino acids. CDR1 and CDR2 (germline): SEHNR, FQNEAQ (reference sequence). Trimming cost V 10 bases and J 1 base, with 10 bases left between them. Extracted RNA was reverse transcribed, and the resulting cDNA served as sequencing template. Only in-frame clones appear in the TCRdb table, and some are missing; sequencing was by immunoSEQ multiplex PCR. The sample lists a few hundred thousand clones, about 68% occurring once. The chain recombines TRBV7-9 with TRBJ1-1; perhaps TRBD1 as D (6 bases). Material: CD4+ T cells sorted from blood, obtained at week 0. This TCR came from a human donor with alopecia areata. The CDR3 sequence: CATGHWNTEAFF. The CDR3 DNA reads TGTGCCACGGGACATTGGAACACTGAAGCTTTCTTT.